These 21 T cell receptor beta chains share one sample of origin, sequenced in a study of blood T cell repertoires in COVID-19. Only in-frame clones appear in the TCRdb table, and some are missing; sequencing was by immunoSEQ multiplex PCR. The data hold about 250,000 clones, with about nine tenths observed a single time. Sequenced: PBMCs or T cells enriched from blood (not recorded which). The receptors stem from a woman in her twenties or thirties with acute COVID-19.

The rearrangement joins TRBV19 to TRBJ2-3; D gene ambiguous. Germline CDR1 is LNHDA and CDR2 is SQIVND (reference sequence). CDR3 size: 12 residues. The V end was cut by 7 bases, the J end by 6 bases, with 11 bases between. CDR3 protein: CASTSPRDTQYF. CDR3 sequence (DNA): TGTGCCAGTACCTCTCCTAGGGATACGCAGTATTTT.

V usage is TRBV9 and J usage is TRBJ1-5, with unresolved D. The germline V gene encodes CDR1 SGDLS and CDR2 YYNGEE. The CDR3 has 14 amino acids. Trimming took off 4 bases at V and 3 bases at J, with 11 bases between the two ends. CDR3 region: CASSWGDDNQPQHF. CDR3 DNA sequence: TGTGCCAGCAGCTGGGGAGATGACAATCAGCCCCAGCATTTT.

The chain has TRBV9 and TRBJ1-4, with D perhaps matching TRBD1 (5 bases). CDR3 length equals 16 residues. Trimming removed 4 bases from V and 5 bases from J, with 18 bases in between. In germline, CDR1 is SGDLS, CDR2 YYNGEE. Here the CDR3 DNA reads TGTGCCAGCAGCCAAGGGGATAGGGGATGGAATGAAAAACTGTTTTTT. Amino acid sequence: CASSQGDRGWNEKLFF.

The genes are TRBV7-2 and TRBJ1-6, with 7 bases identical to TRBD1. The V gene's germline CDR1 is SGHTA and CDR2 FQGNSA. The CDR3 runs 15 residues. Trimming at V came to 4 bases and at J to 7 bases, leaving 7 bases not matched to a gene. This chain's CDR3 is CASSSGQATNSPLHF. The CDR3 nucleotides read TGTGCCAGCAGCTCCGGACAGGCTACAAATTCACCCCTCCACTTT.

This chain connects TRBV9 to TRBJ1-1; unclear D gene. Looked up from germline, CDR1 is SGDLS and CDR2 is YYNGEE. Trimming took 2 bases from V and 1 from J, leaving 6 bases between them. The CDR3 sequence is 13 residues long. CDR3 protein: CASSVNSNTEAFF. In DNA, the CDR3 is TGTGCCAGCAGCGTTAACTCGAACACTGAAGCTTTCTTT.

Details on this clone: One end of the junction is discordant with germline, which a read error may explain. The rearrangement uses TRBV7-7 and TRBJ1-5; D gene uncertain. Germline V gene sequence: CDR1 SSHAT, CDR2 FNYEAQ (reference sequence). CDR3 length equals 13 residues. This CDR3 reads CASSPSLNQPQHF. In DNA, the CDR3 is TGTGCTAGCAGCCCCTCTCTCAATCAGCCCCAGCATTTT.

V is TRBV12-3 or TRBV12-4 and J is TRBJ2-3; no definite D call. The CDR3 is 12 amino acids. V lost 2 bases to trimming and J lost 6 bases, with 6 bases between them. CDR3 bases: TGTGCCAGCAGTTTAATGAGGGATACGCAGTATTTT. As protein: CASSLMRDTQYF.

This chain joins TRBV11-2 and TRBJ2-7; weak D call: TRBD1 (5 bases). Trimming left V 3 bases short and J 3 bases short, with 12 bases between. Germline V gene sequence: CDR1 SGHAT, CDR2 FQNNGV. CDR3 size: 14 residues. This CDR3 reads CASSLVTGDYEQYF. CDR3 DNA sequence: TGTGCCAGCAGCTTGGTTACAGGAGACTACGAGCAGTACTTC.

The rearrangement uses TRBV27 and TRBJ1-1; D possibly corresponds to TRBD1 (5 bases). The CDR3 has 14 residues. With 4 bases removed from V and 4 bases from J, the gap between germline ends came to 13 bases. Germline CDR1 MNHEY, CDR2 SMNVEV (reference sequence). This CDR3 reads CASSSGVGGTEAFF. The CDR3 DNA sequence: TGTGCCAGCAGTTCGGGGGTCGGGGGCACTGAAGCTTTCTTT.

The chain recombines TRBV5-4 with TRBJ2-3; TRBD2 agrees at 11 bases. The CDR3 is made up of 14 amino acids. The V and J ends lost 7 bases and 5 bases, in that order; junction bases with no gene match: 6. Germline lookup yields CDR1 SGHNT and CDR2 YYREEE (reference sequence). DNA for the CDR3: TGTGCCAGCCGACTAGCGGGGTATATAGATACGCAGTATTTT. It translates to CASRLAGYIDTQYF.

J is TRBJ2-5 and V is TRBV7-2; 8 nucleotides line up with TRBD2. V gave up 2 bases and J gave up 5 bases; unmatched junction bases: 10. In germline, CDR1 is SGHTA, CDR2 FQGNSA. The CDR3 extends over 16 amino acids. The CDR3 region is CASSLIPGGAEETQYF. As DNA, the CDR3 is TGTGCCAGCAGCTTAATTCCCGGGGGGGCCGAGGAGACCCAGTACTTC.

The chain uses TRBV12-3 or TRBV12-4 and TRBJ2-7; D might be TRBD1 (6 bases). The V end was cut by 4 bases, the J end by 4 bases, with 8 bases between. This CDR3 has 12 residues. This CDR3 is CASSSTGYEQYF. CDR3 bases: TGTGCCAGCAGTTCAACAGGGTACGAGCAGTACTTC.

The chain carries TRBV12-3 or TRBV12-4 and TRBJ1-4, with D uncertain. Trimming cost V 3 bases and J 6 bases, with 5 bases left between them. The CDR3 spans 12 residues. CDR3 coding DNA: TGTGCCAGCAGTTTTGAGCATGAAAAACTGTTTTTT. Amino acid sequence: CASSFEHEKLFF.

This chain connects TRBV30 to TRBJ1-6; 7 bases are shared with TRBD1. V lost 1 base, J lost 8 bases, and 8 bases stayed unmatched. This CDR3 contains 15 residues. Germline lookup yields CDR1 GTSNPN and CDR2 SVGIG (reference sequence). The CDR3 region has the DNA TGTGCCTGGAGTGGGGACAGCGTCTACGATTCACCCCTCCACTTT. It translates to CAWSGDSVYDSPLHF.

This clone turned up a few times. The junction differs from germline at one of its ends, possibly a read error. The rearrangement joins TRBV5-5 to TRBJ2-7, with a weak D call TRBD2 (5 bases). This CDR3 has 12 residues. Germline V gene lookup returns CDR1 SGHKS and CDR2 YYEKEE (reference sequence). The CDR3 DNA is TGTGCCAGCAGCTTGGGGGAGCTCGAGGAGTACTTC. Translated, it gives CASSLGELEEYF.

The V gene is TRBV10-2, the J gene TRBJ2-3; TRBD2 is a possible D gene (6 bases). Per germline, CDR1 WSHSY and CDR2 SAAADI. V dropped 8 bases and J dropped 1 base, with 13 bases sitting between them. The CDR3 contains 14 residues. Written as DNA, the CDR3 is TGCGCCAGCGGAGGGGCTAGCGGCACAGATACGCAGTATTTT. Amino acids: CASGGASGTDTQYF.

J is TRBJ2-5 and V is TRBV27, with TRBD1 identical over 12 bases. CDR1 MNHEY and CDR2 SMNVEV come from the germline V gene (reference sequence). The V segment lost 8 bases and the J segment 2 bases; nucleotides outside the gene matches: 18. CDR3 length: 19 amino acids. The CDR3 region has the DNA TGTGCCAGCGGATCCGGGACAGGGGGCTCCGATCCAAGGCAAGAGACCCAGTACTTC. It specifies CASGSGTGGSDPRQETQYF.

Only one count was recorded for this clone. This chain uses TRBV7-2 with TRBJ2-3; D call uncertain. V was cut by 1 base and J by 2 bases, with 10 bases left in between. CDR3 length: 15 amino acids. The V gene's germline CDR1 is SGHTA and CDR2 FQGNSA. In DNA form, the CDR3 reads TGTGCCAGCAGCTTAGTAGCCTCCTACACAGATACGCAGTATTTT. This codes for CASSLVASYTDTQYF.

The chain has TRBV29-1 and TRBJ1-1; TRBD1 is a possible D gene (5 bases). CDR3 length: 15 amino acids. Germline assignment: CDR1 SQVTM and CDR2 ANQGSEA. V lost 0 bases, J lost 1 base, and 12 bases lay in between. The CDR3, as DNA: TGCAGCGTTGAAGAGCGGGGGAGAGGGAACACTGAAGCTTTCTTT. Translated, it gives CSVEERGRGNTEAFF.

The rearrangement joins TRBV19 to TRBJ1-5; D unresolved. V lost 7 bases, J lost 3 bases, and 13 bases lay in between. The CDR3 is 14 residues long. Germline V gives CDR1 LNHDA, CDR2 SQIVND (reference sequence). The CDR3: CASTESIPNQPQHF. The CDR3 DNA follows: TGTGCCAGTACCGAAAGCATCCCCAATCAGCCCCAGCATTTT.

This rearrangement joins TRBV12-5 to TRBJ1-2; D call uncertain. This CDR3 has 14 amino acids. With 4 bases removed from V and 0 bases from J, the gap between germline ends came to 9 bases. Germline lookup yields CDR1 LGHNT and CDR2 FRNRAP. The CDR3 loop is CASGSGLANYGYTF. DNA for the CDR3: TGTGCTAGTGGTTCCGGGTTAGCTAACTATGGCTACACCTTC.